The 30 T cell receptor beta chains given below trace back to one sample, sequenced in a study of blood T cell repertoires in COVID-19. Repertoires were generated with immunoSEQ multiplex PCR, while TCRdb's copy carries only in-frame clones and drops some. The sample shows 40,000 to 45,000 clones, around nine tenths of them seen only once. Material for sequencing was peripheral blood. The receptor source for this set is a man in his forties or fifties with active COVID-19.

With regard to this clone: One end of the junction fails to match germline, which may point to a read error. V is TRBV20-1 and J is TRBJ1-2; unclear D gene. This CDR3 is 11 amino acids long. The germline CDR1 and CDR2 sequences are DFQATT and SNEGSKA (reference sequence). The DNA of the CDR3 is TGCAGTGCTAGAGAAGGCCGAAGGGAGGACTTC. It encodes CSAREGRREDF.

The V call is TRBV11-3, the J call TRBJ2-7, with D tentatively TRBD1 (6 bases). The CDR3 extends over 15 amino acids. Trimming took 5 bases from V and 2 from J, leaving 16 bases between them. CDR1 and CDR2 (germline): SGHNT, YENEEA. The CDR3 coding sequence is TGTGCCAGCAGCGCGAGGGGGAACCCGACCTACGAGCAGTACTTC. It encodes CASSARGNPTYEQYF. Full variable domain (rest looked up from reference TRBV11-3 and TRBJ2-7): EAGVVQSPRYKIIEKKQPVAFWCNPISGHNTLYWYLQNLGQGPELLIRYENEEAVDDSQLPKDRFSAERLKGVDSTLKIQPAELGDSAVYLCASSARGNPTYEQYFGPGTRLTVT.

The rearrangement links TRBV28 to TRBJ1-2; 9 positions agree with TRBD1. The V gene end was trimmed by 6 bases and the J gene end by 9 bases; junction bases not matched to a gene: 11. Germline CDR1 is MDHEN and CDR2 is SYDVKM. CDR3 size: 14 residues. This CDR3 reads CASSRTGETISYTF. The CDR3 bases are TGTGCCAGCAGCCGGACAGGGGAGACAATCAGCTACACCTTC.

The chain has TRBV29-1 and TRBJ2-1; no clear D gene. With 3 bases removed from V and 7 bases from J, the gap between germline ends came to 4 bases. This CDR3 spans 10 amino acids. CDR1 and CDR2 from the germline V gene are SQVTM and ANQGSEA. The CDR3 is CSVDLNEQFF. The CDR3 DNA reads TGCAGCGTTGATCTGAATGAGCAGTTCTTC.

J is TRBJ1-2 and V is TRBV18; perhaps TRBD1 as D (5 bases). Germline V CDR1 and CDR2: KGHSH, LQKENI. CDR3 length: 16 amino acids. V was pared by 3 bases and J by 4 bases, with 18 bases between. The CDR3 DNA reads TGTGCCAGCTCACCGCAAGGGGCAGGAGTAAGCTATGGCTACACCTTC. It codes for CASSPQGAGVSYGYTF.

This clone was picked up one time. The chain links TRBV7-9 to TRBJ2-1, with 11 bases aligning to TRBD2. Germline values: CDR1 SEHNR, CDR2 FQNEAQ (reference sequence). V gave up 5 bases and J gave up 8 bases; unmatched junction bases: 14. This CDR3 spans 17 amino acids. CDR3 DNA sequence: TGTGCCAGCAGCCGATACCTTAGCGGGAGGGCGAGCGATGAGCAGTTCTTC. Its protein product is CASSRYLSGRASDEQFF. Filled out from reference TRBV7-9 and TRBJ2-1, the complete variable domain reads DTGVSQNPRHKITKRGQNVTFRCDPISEHNRLYWYRQTLGQGPEFLTYFQNEAQLEKSRLLSDRFSAERPKGSFSTLEIQRTEQGDSAMYLCASSRYLSGRASDEQFFGPGTRLTVL.

The chain carries TRBV18 and TRBJ2-1; 11 bases fit TRBD2. The CDR3 is 17 amino acids. Per the germline V gene, CDR1 is KGHSH and CDR2 is LQKENI. V lost 1 base to trimming and J lost 5 bases; unmatched junction nucleotides: 7. CDR3 protein: CASSPLASGRTNNEQFF. CDR3 nucleotide sequence: TGTGCCAGCTCACCACTGGCTAGCGGGAGGACGAACAATGAGCAGTTCTTC.

The chain has TRBV7-3 and TRBJ2-2, with D perhaps matching TRBD2 (5 bases). The CDR3 loop spans 16 amino acids. CDR1 is SGHTA, CDR2 FQGTGA, per germline. V was pared by 1 base and J by 1 base, with 10 bases between. As DNA, the CDR3 is TGTGCCAGCAGCTTAAGAAGAGGGCAGAACACCGGGGAGCTGTTTTTT. This translates into CASSLRRGQNTGELFF.

V gene TRBV24-1 combines with J gene TRBJ2-2; D perhaps matches TRBD2 (5 bases). The CDR3 covers 16 residues. The germline V and J ends were trimmed by 4 bases and 3 bases, with 14 bases remaining between them. Germline CDR1 reads KGHDR; CDR2 reads SFDVKD. The CDR3: CATSDPDYLDTGELFF. CDR3 sequence (DNA): TGTGCCACCAGTGACCCTGACTACTTAGACACCGGGGAGCTGTTTTTT.

V and J are TRBV12-3 or TRBV12-4 and TRBJ2-4; D is uncertain. The CDR3 loop spans 13 amino acids. Deletions cut 1 base from V and 5 bases from J, with 6 bases between. The chain's CDR3 is CASSLGGENIQYF. DNA for the CDR3: TGTGCCAGCAGTTTAGGCGGAGAAAACATTCAGTACTTC.

This clone was detected only once. V usage is TRBV7-2 and J usage is TRBJ1-2; a weak D match, TRBD1 (5 bases). The CDR3 runs 17 residues. Trimming shortened V by 5 bases and J by 2 bases, and 21 bases separated the two germline ends. Germline CDR1 SGHTA, CDR2 FQGNSA. CDR3 nucleotide sequence: TGTGCCAGCAGCCCCCGGCGTGGGGGAGGGGAAAACTATGGCTACACCTTC. This gives the protein CASSPRRGGGENYGYTF.

CDR3 loop: CAISEAGGSYEQYF. The CDR3 DNA reads TGTGCCATCAGTGAGGCGGGAGGGTCCTACGAGCAGTACTTC. V is TRBV10-3 and J is TRBJ2-7, with 9 bases fitting TRBD2. Per germline, CDR1 ENHRY and CDR2 SYGVKD. Germline trimming cut 2 bases from V and 1 base from J; bases unmatched to any gene: 0. This CDR3 comprises 14 residues.

This sequence joins TRBV2 and TRBJ2-5; tentatively, D is TRBD1 (6 bases). The V gene's germline CDR1 is SNHLY and CDR2 FYNNEI. The CDR3 runs to 16 residues. V lost 0 bases and J 2 bases, leaving 13 bases between the germline ends. CDR3 protein: CASSEAKAQGQETQYF. The CDR3 DNA is TGTGCCAGCAGTGAAGCGAAGGCTCAGGGGCAAGAGACCCAGTACTTC.

In its sample, this clone was seen once. V gene TRBV5-1 combines with J gene TRBJ2-5, with 7 positions matching TRBD2. This CDR3 comprises 14 residues. CDR1 and CDR2 from the germline V gene are SGHRS and YFSETQ. J was trimmed by 1 base and V by 3 bases; bases with no gene match: 3. CDR3 amino acids: CASSSGLVQETQYF. The CDR3 DNA is TGCGCCAGCAGCTCCGGACTAGTCCAAGAGACCCAGTACTTC.

The chain recombines TRBV2 with TRBJ2-3, with 8 bases lining up with TRBD2. Germline CDR1 and CDR2: SNHLY and FYNNEI. There are 16 residues in the CDR3. Trimming took 6 bases from V and 5 from J; bases not matched to a gene: 13. The CDR3 spells CASRISASGLGDTQYF. As DNA, the CDR3 is TGTGCCAGCAGGATCTCGGCTAGCGGGTTGGGAGATACGCAGTATTTT.

This chain joins TRBV3-1 (or the pseudogene TRBV3-2) and TRBJ1-1, with 9 bases identical to TRBD1. Germline CDR1 and CDR2: LGHDT and YNNKEL (reference sequence). With V trimmed by 2 bases and J by 3 bases, 10 bases remained unmatched. The CDR3 length is 17 residues. CDR3 nucleotide sequence: TGTGCCAGCAGCCAACCCCGGGACAGGGACAGGGACACTGAAGCTTTCTTT. This codes for CASSQPRDRDRDTEAFF.

The chain carries TRBV5-6 and TRBJ2-7, with 8 bases that match TRBD2. V shed 2 bases, J shed 0 bases, and the junction held 1 base outside the gene matches. This CDR3 contains 14 residues. Per germline, CDR1 SGHDT and CDR2 YYEEEE. The CDR3 region has the DNA TGTGCCAGCAGCTTTAGCGGGGTCTCCTACGAGCAGTACTTC. This gives the protein CASSFSGVSYEQYF.

This clone appeared once. V is TRBV15 and J is TRBJ2-7, with 7 nucleotides matching TRBD2. V shed 0 bases, J shed 4 bases, and the junction held 6 bases outside the gene matches. Germline loops: CDR1 LNHNV, CDR2 YYDKDF (reference sequence). The CDR3 extends over 15 amino acids. The CDR3 region has the DNA TGTGCCACCAGCAGAGATCCGGGCGGGAGTTACGAGCAGTACTTC. Protein product: CATSRDPGGSYEQYF.

V gene TRBV18 combines with J gene TRBJ2-2, with D possibly matching TRBD2 (5 bases). Germline loops: CDR1 KGHSH, CDR2 LQKENI. This CDR3 region has 15 residues. Deletions cut 1 base from V and 7 bases from J, with 13 bases between. CDR3 bases: TGTGCCAGCTCACCACAAAGCGGAGAGGGCGGGGAGCTGTTTTTT. Its protein is CASSPQSGEGGELFF.

In its sample, this clone was seen once. V gene TRBV28 combines with J gene TRBJ1-2; D uncertain. Trimming removed 4 bases from V and 7 bases from J, with 10 bases in between. The V gene's germline CDR1 is MDHEN and CDR2 SYDVKM. CDR3 length: 12 residues. CDR3 nucleotides: TGTGCCAGCAGTTCGACCAGAGGTGGCTACACCTTC. Translation gives CASSSTRGGYTF.

Here the CDR3 DNA reads TGTGCCAGCAGCGTCCCGGGACAGGCTAATGAAAAACTGTTTTTT. Translating it yields CASSVPGQANEKLFF. The chain links TRBV5-4 to TRBJ1-4; TRBD1 matches 8 bases. With V trimmed by 4 bases and J by 3 bases, 5 bases remained unmatched. Germline V CDR1 and CDR2: SGHNT, YYREEE (reference sequence). The length of the CDR3 is 15 residues. Full variable domain (rest looked up from reference TRBV5-4 and TRBJ1-4): ETGVTQSPTHLIKTRGQQVTLRCSSQSGHNTVSWYQQALGQGPQFIFQYYREEENGRGNFPPRFSGLQFPNYSSELNVNALELDDSALYLCASSVPGQANEKLFFGSGTQLSVL.

Here the CDR3 reads CASRRREISGIYNEQFF. DNA for the CDR3: TGTGCCAGTAGAAGACGAGAGATTAGCGGGATTTACAATGAGCAGTTCTTC. The gene calls are TRBV19 and TRBJ2-1, with 8 bases fitting TRBD2. Germline CDR1 is LNHDA and CDR2 is SQIVND (reference sequence). The CDR3 totals 17 residues. V was pared by 6 bases and J by 4 bases, with 14 bases of the junction left unmatched.

This chain joins TRBV9 and TRBJ2-7; TRBD2 aligns across 8 bases. Germline V gene lookup returns CDR1 SGDLS and CDR2 YYNGEE. CDR3 length equals 15 residues. V gave up 4 bases and J gave up 6 bases; unmatched junction bases: 12. CDR3 loop: CASSLEPGLVSEQYF. The CDR3 DNA reads TGTGCCAGCAGCCTCGAACCGGGACTAGTCAGCGAGCAGTACTTC.

This chain links TRBV19 with TRBJ1-4, with D perhaps TRBD1 (5 bases). Trimming shortened V by 3 bases and J by 3 bases, and 8 bases separated the two germline ends. Germline V gene sequence: CDR1 LNHDA, CDR2 SQIVND (reference sequence). The CDR3 length is 14 residues. The CDR3 protein is CASSMRQSNEKLFF. The CDR3 DNA reads TGTGCCAGTAGTATGAGACAGTCTAATGAAAAACTGTTTTTT.

This chain joins TRBV12-3 or TRBV12-4 and TRBJ1-1; possible D gene TRBD1, 5 bases. The CDR3 is made up of 12 amino acids. V dropped 5 bases and J dropped 6 bases, with 10 bases sitting between them. In nucleotides, the CDR3 is TGTGCCAGCAGTCTCACAGGTCCTGAAGCTTTCTTT. It yields the protein CASSLTGPEAFF.

The CDR3 loop reads CASSKVAEVFYNEQFF. The CDR3 nucleotides are TGTGCCAGCAGCAAAGTTGCGGAGGTGTTTTACAATGAGCAGTTCTTC. The V gene is TRBV21-1, the J gene TRBJ2-1; the DNA was not compared with TRBD2, the D call given in the table. TRBV21-1 is a pseudogene segment. This CDR3 has 16 amino acids.

The chain joins TRBV4-1 to TRBJ1-2; D not resolved. Trimming removed 0 bases from V and 1 base from J, with 12 bases in between. There are 16 residues in the CDR3. CDR1 and CDR2 from the germline V gene are MGHRA and YSYEKL. CDR3 nucleotide sequence: TGCGCCAGCAGCCAAGATGGTGGCGGTATTAACTATGGCTACACCTTC. It codes for CASSQDGGGINYGYTF.

This clone turned up a few times. This chain connects TRBV7-9 to TRBJ1-1; 8 bases are shared with TRBD1. The CDR3 sequence is 14 residues long. The junction had 8 bases not matched to a gene; V was cut back by 5 bases and J by 6 bases. Germline V lookup: CDR1 SEHNR, CDR2 FQNEAQ (reference sequence). CDR3 DNA sequence: TGTGCCAGCAGCCCAGAGGACAGGGCCCCTGAAGCTTTCTTT. This sequence encodes CASSPEDRAPEAFF.

The chain carries TRBV27 and TRBJ2-1; D is unclear. V lost 1 base and J 0 bases, leaving 7 bases between the germline ends. Germline V gene sequence: CDR1 MNHEY, CDR2 SMNVEV (reference sequence). The length of the CDR3 is 15 residues. Here the CDR3 reads CASSLYRSSYNEQFF. CDR3 DNA sequence: TGTGCCAGCAGTTTATACCGGAGCTCCTACAATGAGCAGTTCTTC.

The chain carries TRBV10-3 and TRBJ1-1, with 7 bases fitting TRBD1. Per the germline V gene, CDR1 is ENHRY and CDR2 is SYGVKD. V trimming: 6 bases; J trimming: 1 base; junction bases outside the gene matches: 5. The CDR3 is made up of 14 amino acids. CDR3: CAIREGAQNTEAFF. CDR3 nucleotides: TGTGCCATCAGGGAGGGGGCGCAGAACACTGAAGCTTTCTTT.